The 26 T cell receptor beta chains below were found in one sample sequenced in a study of blood T cell repertoires in COVID-19 (dated by TCRdb to the early 2020s). Library preparation was by the immunoSEQ multiplex PCR assay. Imported from immuneACCESS, the table was reduced by TCRdb to in-frame sequences with V and J called. These copies leave out some clones; in studies compared against another copy, an unresolved V gene accounts for under half, and the cause of the remainder is not known. The sample table holds 250,000 or so clones, of which about 80% were seen once. More than 2.5% of the sample is taken by the ten largest. Sequencing was performed on peripheral blood. Receptors were obtained from a woman older than 75 with acute or convalescent COVID-19.

J is TRBJ2-3 and V is TRBV11-3, with a weak D call TRBD2 (6 bases). The CDR3 loop spans 13 amino acids. Germline CDR1 is SGHNT and CDR2 is YENEEA. Deletions cut 0 bases from V and 8 bases from J, with 9 bases between. Here the CDR3 DNA reads TGTGCCAGCAGCTTAGATAGTAGCGGTACGCAGTATTTT. It is translated as CASSLDSSGTQYF.

The chain couples TRBV27 to TRBJ2-1, with 14 bases identical to TRBD2. The J segment lost 7 bases and the V segment lost 4 bases, leaving 12 bases of the junction unmatched. CDR1 and CDR2 from the germline V gene are MNHEY and SMNVEV (reference sequence). CDR3 length: 18 residues. CDR3 residues: CASSSLNRRTSGRNEQFF. The CDR3 DNA reads TGTGCCAGCAGTTCGTTAAATAGACGGACTAGCGGGAGGAATGAGCAGTTCTTC.

J is TRBJ2-7 and V is TRBV6-2 or TRBV6-3; the D is unclear. Germline assignment: CDR1 MNHEY and CDR2 SVGEGT. V dropped 2 bases and J dropped 4 bases, with 12 bases sitting between them. The CDR3 has 14 amino acids. The CDR3 nucleotides are TGTGCCAGCAGTTACGGGCAGGTTCGGTACGAGCAGTACTTC. Its protein is CASSYGQVRYEQYF.

The V and J genes are TRBV5-1 and TRBJ2-3; possibly TRBD1 for D (6 bases). Per germline, CDR1 SGHRS and CDR2 YFSETQ. V gave up 3 bases and J gave up 1 base, with 9 bases separating them. The CDR3 runs to 14 residues. Written as DNA, the CDR3 is TGCGCCAGCAGCTACGGACAGCGCACAGATACGCAGTATTTT. Amino acids: CASSYGQRTDTQYF.

The rearrangement links TRBV19 to TRBJ1-5, with D possibly TRBD1 on 6 matching bases. The length of the CDR3 is 16 residues. The germline CDR1 and CDR2 sequences are LNHDA and SQIVND (reference sequence). Trimming removed 7 bases at V and 1 base at J, with 17 bases between. The CDR3 region is CASTQRLGASNQPQHF. CDR3 DNA: TGTGCCAGTACTCAGAGGTTGGGGGCAAGCAATCAGCCCCAGCATTTT.

The J gene is TRBJ2-5, the V gene TRBV6-1, with a tentative D call TRBD2 (5 bases). The CDR3 is made up of 12 amino acids. The V end was cut by 3 bases, the J end by 9 bases, with 11 bases between. CDR1 is MNHNS and CDR2 is SASEGT in the germline V gene. In nucleotides, the CDR3 is TGTGCCAGCAGTGACCCGGGGATTTCCCAGTACTTC. It specifies CASSDPGISQYF.

V and J are TRBV27 and TRBJ2-7, with 10 bases identical to TRBD2. Germline CDR1 is MNHEY and CDR2 is SMNVEV (reference sequence). The CDR3 has 14 residues. With 5 bases clipped from V and 2 bases from J, the junction kept 3 bases outside the gene matches. CDR3 nucleotide sequence: TGTGCCAGCAGTAATAGCGGGAGGCCCTACGAGCAGTACTTC. This encodes CASSNSGRPYEQYF.

This chain joins TRBV3-1 (or the pseudogene TRBV3-2) and TRBJ1-1; the match to TRBD1 covers 7 bases. V shed 4 bases and J 2 bases; nucleotides not matched to a gene: 10. There are 16 residues in the CDR3. Germline V gene lookup returns CDR1 LGHDT and CDR2 YNNKEL (reference sequence). The CDR3 bases are TGTGCCAGCAGCCCGAATACCGGGACAGTTAACACTGAAGCTTTCTTT. Protein sequence: CASSPNTGTVNTEAFF.

In this sample, this clone turned up many times. The chain is built from TRBV9 and TRBJ1-1; possible D gene TRBD1, 5 bases. The CDR3 consists of 15 residues. CDR1 and CDR2 (germline): SGDLS, YYNGEE. The V end was cut by 2 bases, the J end by 2 bases, with 13 bases between. The CDR3 sequence is CASSVSHWGNTEAFF. DNA for the CDR3: TGTGCCAGCAGCGTGAGTCATTGGGGCAACACTGAAGCTTTCTTT. The full variable domain, in which reference TRBV9 and TRBJ1-1 provide the parts outside the CDR3, is DSGVTQTPKHLITATGQRVTLRCSPRSGDLSVYWYQQSLDQGLQFLIQYYNGEERAKGNILERFSAQQFPDLHSELNLSSLELGDSALYFCASSVSHWGNTEAFFGQGTRLTVV.

This chain uses TRBV24-1 with TRBJ2-5; D not resolved. Germline V gene sequence: CDR1 KGHDR, CDR2 SFDVKD. There are 15 residues in the CDR3. V was trimmed by 3 bases and J by 0 bases, leaving 10 bases between them. The CDR3 coding sequence is TGTGCCACCAGTGATCCTAGGTCTTACCAAGAGACCCAGTACTTC. This translates into CATSDPRSYQETQYF.

The table lists this clone with a few counts. V is TRBV4-3 and J is TRBJ1-2; D might be TRBD1 (6 bases). The CDR3 contains 15 residues. Trimming cost V 4 bases and J 7 bases, with 19 bases left between them. The germline CDR1 and CDR2 sequences are LGHNA and YSLEER. CDR3 DNA: TGCGCCAGCAGCCCTCAAGTCTGGGGGGGCTTTGGCTACACCTTC. As protein: CASSPQVWGGFGYTF.

CDR3 amino acids: CASRQGVTGELFF. The DNA for the CDR3 is TGTGCCAGCCGCCAGGGGGTTACCGGGGAGCTGTTTTTT. The chain links TRBV5-5 to TRBJ2-2; 7 nucleotides agree with TRBD1. With 7 bases clipped from V and 5 bases from J, the junction kept 5 bases outside the gene matches. The CDR3 runs 13 residues. Germline-derived CDR1 and CDR2 are SGHKS and YYEKEE (reference sequence).

The DNA for the CDR3 is TGTGCCAGCAGTACCCCCCGGACAGTCTACGAGCAGTACTTC. Residues: CASSTPRTVYEQYF. This chain connects TRBV6-5 to TRBJ2-7; tentative D call: TRBD1 (6 bases). V was cut by 5 bases and J by 3 bases, with 14 bases left in between. Germline CDR1 MNHEY, CDR2 SVGAGI. CDR3 length equals 14 residues.

This clone was recorded a few times. The V and J genes are TRBV7-5 and TRBJ1-5; the DNA was not compared with TRBD1, the D call given in the table. TRBV7-5 is classified as a pseudogene. This CDR3 has 18 amino acids. The CDR3 bases are TGTGCCAGAAGCTTAGCGGGGACAGGGGGCCGGGTCAATCAGCCCCAGCATTTT. Protein: CARSLAGTGGRVNQPQHF.

This sequence joins TRBV30 and TRBJ1-5, with a weak D call TRBD1 (6 bases). The V gene's germline CDR1 is GTSNPN and CDR2 SVGIG (reference sequence). V shed 6 bases and J shed 4 bases, with 13 bases lying between them. This CDR3 is 13 amino acids long. CDR3 sequence (DNA): TGTGCCTGCAGTACAGGGTGGAATCAGCCCCAGCATTTT. Translating gives CACSTGWNQPQHF.

This chain connects TRBV1 to TRBJ2-3; TRBD2 reflects the table's D call only, with no check against the DNA. TRBV1 constitutes a pseudogene. The CDR3 is 18 amino acids. The CDR3 region is CTSSQEGLAGGWTDTQYF. CDR3 DNA sequence: TGCACCAGCAGCCAAGAGGGACTAGCGGGAGGTTGGACAGATACGCAGTATTTT.

The chain links TRBV28 to TRBJ1-2; TRBD1 matches 9 bases. Germline lookup yields CDR1 MDHEN and CDR2 SYDVKM. V shed 3 bases and J 7 bases; nucleotides not matched to a gene: 12. The CDR3 has 16 amino acids. The CDR3 DNA sequence: TGTGCCAGCAGTTTCCAGACAGGGGGAGGGATGGGTGGCTACACCTTC. Protein product: CASSFQTGGGMGGYTF.

The chain is built from TRBV19 and TRBJ1-2; D remains ambiguous. V lost 1 base and J 4 bases, leaving 10 bases between the germline ends. Germline V lookup: CDR1 LNHDA, CDR2 SQIVND (reference sequence). CDR3 size: 14 residues. The DNA for the CDR3 is TGTGCCAGTAGTATAGCGGAGGGAGGCTATGGCTACACCTTC. Amino acid sequence: CASSIAEGGYGYTF.

This clone was seen a handful of times. V and J are TRBV3-1 (or the pseudogene TRBV3-2) and TRBJ2-1, with D tentatively TRBD2 (5 bases). Trimming pared 1 base from V and 5 bases from J, leaving 9 bases between. Germline CDR1 and CDR2: LGHDT and YNNKEL (reference sequence). CDR3 length: 14 residues. CDR3 bases: TGTGCCAGCAGCCAAGGGACTGCGCACAATGAGCAGTTCTTC. Its translation is CASSQGTAHNEQFF.

The chain employs TRBV7-3 and TRBJ2-6, with TRBD2 as a possible D gene (5 bases). Per the germline V gene, CDR1 is SGHTA and CDR2 is FQGTGA. Trimming left V 4 bases short and J 0 bases short, with 19 bases between. The CDR3 loop spans 19 amino acids. The CDR3 nucleotides are TGTGCCAGCAGCTCCTACCCCGGAGGCGTGAGCTCTGGGGCCAACGTCCTGACTTTC. It codes for CASSSYPGGVSSGANVLTF. The variable domain in full, with the rest retrieved from reference TRBV7-3 and TRBJ2-6, is GAGVSQTPSNKVTEKGKYVELRCDPISGHTALYWYRQSLGQGPEFLIYFQGTGAADDSGLPNDRFFAVRPEGSVSTLKIQRTERGDSAVYLCASSSYPGGVSSGANVLTFGAGSRLTVL.

The chain has TRBV19 and TRBJ1-2; 9 bases agree with TRBD1. Germline loops: CDR1 LNHDA, CDR2 SQIVND (reference sequence). V lost 9 bases and J lost 4; bases outside the gene matches: 6. The CDR3 loop spans 13 amino acids. CDR3 in DNA: TGTGCCAGCGCCGACAGGGGGAGCTATGGCTACACCTTC. Protein product: CASADRGSYGYTF.

This chain uses TRBV14 with TRBJ2-1, with 12 bases that match TRBD2. This CDR3 comprises 15 residues. J gave up 7 bases and V 7 bases, and 8 bases lay outside the gene matches. CDR1 SGHDN and CDR2 FVKESK come from the germline V gene. For the CDR3, the DNA is TGTGCCAGCACTTCGGGCACTAGCGGGAGGAATGAGCAGTTCTTC. Translated: CASTSGTSGRNEQFF.

This sequence joins TRBV19 and TRBJ1-2; D ambiguous. The CDR3 covers 16 residues. Trimming removed 4 bases at V and 2 bases at J, with 17 bases between. CDR1 is LNHDA, CDR2 SQIVND, per germline (reference sequence). The CDR3 DNA is TGTGCCAGTAGTAGTCGTACAGTCGCTGAGAACTATGGCTACACCTTC. It yields the protein CASSSRTVAENYGYTF.

V and J are TRBV7-9 and TRBJ1-1; D is perhaps TRBD1 (5 bases). Trimming removed 3 bases from V and 5 bases from J, with 13 bases in between. The germline V gene has CDR1 SEHNR and CDR2 FQNEAQ (reference sequence). The CDR3 is 14 amino acids. The CDR3 sequence is CASSFGGAETEAFF. The CDR3 nucleotides are TGTGCCAGCAGCTTTGGAGGGGCCGAGACTGAAGCTTTCTTT.

The rearrangement joins TRBV19 to TRBJ1-1; D is undetermined. Germline-derived CDR1 and CDR2 are LNHDA and SQIVND (reference sequence). The V and J ends lost 6 bases and 0 bases respectively, with 5 bases between them. The CDR3 spans 12 residues. Written as DNA, the CDR3 is TGTGCCAGTAGCCTAATGAACACTGAAGCTTTCTTT. Residues: CASSLMNTEAFF.

V usage is TRBV5-1 and J usage is TRBJ2-2; D is possibly TRBD2 (6 bases). Trimming shortened V by 0 bases and J by 4 bases, and 13 bases separated the two germline ends. Germline V lookup: CDR1 SGHRS, CDR2 YFSETQ. This CDR3 is 16 amino acids long. The CDR3 is CASSLEAGTSTGELFF. CDR3 sequence (DNA): TGCGCCAGCAGCTTGGAAGCGGGTACTAGCACCGGGGAGCTGTTTTTT.